This TCR beta chain appears in the sequencing data of a study of CD8 T cells in ankylosing spondylitis. Study results and limitations: It was reported that disease-linked clones were significantly enriched in matched ankylosing spondylitis synovial fluid. A motif in TCR beta, a set of roughly 8 highly homologous variants, appeared characteristic of ankylosing spondylitis blood.

TCRdb independently ran MiXCR on the 5' RACE reads; one entry per CDR3 protein. This table holds a few hundred thousand distinct CDR3 sequences, 20% to 25% found once. The table lists this clonotype with a few counts. Antigen unknown. The CDR3 contains 17 residues. Germline V CDR1 and CDR2: SGHDT, YYEEEE. V gave up 1 base and J gave up 3 bases, with 17 bases separating them. The sample taken for sequencing was blood, either unsorted or a sorted T cell fraction (not recorded which). The chain uses TRBV5-6 and TRBJ2-1; tentative D call: TRBD1 (6 bases). The sequence was obtained from a male donor with ankylosing spondylitis. The CDR3: CASSLLSAQGGYNEQFF. The CDR3 region has the DNA TGTGCCAGCAGCTTGTTGTCAGCTCAAGGGGGCTACAATGAGCAGTTCTTC.